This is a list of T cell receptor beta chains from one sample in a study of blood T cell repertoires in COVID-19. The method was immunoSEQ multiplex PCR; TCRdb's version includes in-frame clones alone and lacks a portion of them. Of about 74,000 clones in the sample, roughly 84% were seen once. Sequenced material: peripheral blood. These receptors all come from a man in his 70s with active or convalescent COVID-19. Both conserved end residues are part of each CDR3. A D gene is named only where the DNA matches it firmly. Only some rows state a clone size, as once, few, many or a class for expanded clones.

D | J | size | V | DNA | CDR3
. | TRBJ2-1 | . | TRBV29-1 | TGCAGCGTTGTCCTCCGATACCAGAATGAGCAGTTCTTC | CSVVLRYQNEQFF
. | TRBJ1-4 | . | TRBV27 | TGTGCCAGCAGTTCCCCTCACAGGGCCGATAATGAAAAACTGTTTTTT | CASSSPHRADNEKLFF
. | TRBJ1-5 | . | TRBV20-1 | TGCAGTGCTAGTCTCGGGGGGATCGGCGGAATCAATCAGCCCCAGCATTTT | CSASLGGIGGINQPQHF
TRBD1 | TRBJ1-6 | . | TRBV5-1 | TGCGCCAGCAGCTTAGGGACAGGGAATTCACCCCTCCACTTT | CASSLGTGNSPLHF
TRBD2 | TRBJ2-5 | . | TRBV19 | TGTGCCAGTAGTATCCGGACTAGCGGGGCCTCACAAGAGACCCAGTACTTC | CASSIRTSGASQETQYF
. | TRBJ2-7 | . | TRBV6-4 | TGTGCCAGCAGTTTAAGGGACTCAAGAAGTGAACTAAAAAGTTACGAGCAGTACTTC | CASSLRDSRSELKSYEQYF
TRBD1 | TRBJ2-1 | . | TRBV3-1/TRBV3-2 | TGTGCCAGCAGTCAAGTCGGGCGACAGGGCTTCGCTGAGCAGTTCTTC | CASSQVGRQGFAEQFF
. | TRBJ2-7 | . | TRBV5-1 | TGCGCCAGCAGGAGCCAAGGGACATCCTACGAGCAGTACTTC | CASRSQGTSYEQYF
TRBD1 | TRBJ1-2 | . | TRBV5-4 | TGTGCCAGCAGTCAGGACAGGGACTATGGCTACACCTTC | CASSQDRDYGYTF
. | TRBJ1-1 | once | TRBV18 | TGTGCCACCGACCTCGCAGGGGCCACTGAAGCTTTCTTT | CATDLAGATEAFF
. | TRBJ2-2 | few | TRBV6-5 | TGTGCCAGCAAAAAGGGGATAGACACCGGGGAGCTGTTTTTT | CASKKGIDTGELFF
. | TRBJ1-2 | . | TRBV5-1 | TGCGCCAGCAGACTTGGCGGGGGAGGTTACTATGGCTACACCTTC | CASRLGGGGYYGYTF
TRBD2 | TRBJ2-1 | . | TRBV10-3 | TGTGCCATCAGTGGGAGTATTAGCGGGAGAGGATACAATGAGCAGTTCTTC | CAISGSISGRGYNEQFF
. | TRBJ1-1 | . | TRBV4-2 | TGTGCCAGCAGCCAAGTAGCGGGGCAGGGCACTGAAGCTTTCTTT | CASSQVAGQGTEAFF
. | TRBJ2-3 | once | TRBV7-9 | TGTGCCAGCAGCTTTGGAGTGAGGCCCACAGATACGCAGTATTTT | CASSFGVRPTDTQYF
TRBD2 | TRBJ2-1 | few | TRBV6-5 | TGTGCCAGTAAAACTAGCGGGCGGTACAATGAGCAGTTCTTC | CASKTSGRYNEQFF
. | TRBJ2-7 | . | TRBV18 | TGTGCCAGCTCACCATCGAGGAACTCCCACGAGCAGTACTTC | CASSPSRNSHEQYF
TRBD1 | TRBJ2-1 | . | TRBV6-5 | TGTGCCAGCAAGGACAGGGTGCAATACAATGAGCAGTTCTTC | CASKDRVQYNEQFF
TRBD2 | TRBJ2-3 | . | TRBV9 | TGTGCCAGCAGCACCAAGGGGACTAGTGGCACAGATACGCAGTATTTT | CASSTKGTSGTDTQYF
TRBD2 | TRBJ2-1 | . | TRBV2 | TGTGCCACTTCTAGCGGGAGAGTCTCTAGCTCCTACAATGAGCAGTTCTTC | CATSSGRVSSSYNEQFF
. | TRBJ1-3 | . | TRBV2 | TGTGCCAGCAGCCCCCTCGGGGGTCTGAGTGCCATATATTTT | CASSPLGGLSAIYF
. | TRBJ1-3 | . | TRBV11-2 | TGTGCCAGCAGCTTTGGTAGGGCGGGGTCCATATATTTT | CASSFGRAGSIYF
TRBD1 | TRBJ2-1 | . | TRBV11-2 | TGTGCCAGCAGACCCCGACAGGGCTGGAGCGGCAATGAGCAGTTCTTC | CASRPRQGWSGNEQFF
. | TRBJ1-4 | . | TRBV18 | TGTGCCAGCTCACCTTCCAGGGGTGATAATGAAAAACTGTTTTTT | CASSPSRGDNEKLFF
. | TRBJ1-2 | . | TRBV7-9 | TGTGCCAGCAGCTTCACGACAGAGGGCTACACCTTC | CASSFTTEGYTF
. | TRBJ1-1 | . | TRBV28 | TGTGCCAGCAGTTCACCGGGACTTGAAGCTTTCTTT | CASSSPGLEAFF
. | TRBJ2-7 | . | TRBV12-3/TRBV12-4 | TGTGCCAGCAGTCCGACAGGACCCTACGAGCAGTACTTC | CASSPTGPYEQYF
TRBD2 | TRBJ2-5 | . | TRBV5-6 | TGTGCCAGCAGCTTTAAGCGGGGGGGGCAAGAGACCCAGTACTTC | CASSFKRGGQETQYF
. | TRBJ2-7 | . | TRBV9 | TGTGCCAGCAGCGGAGGGGGAGTCGGCTACGAGCAGTACTTC | CASSGGGVGYEQYF
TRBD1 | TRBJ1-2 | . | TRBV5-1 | TGCGCCAGCAACGAAATCGGGGGACAGGGGCTTGGCTACACCTTC | CASNEIGGQGLGYTF
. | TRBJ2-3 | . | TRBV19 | TGTGCCAGTAGTATCGGGGTAGATACGCAGTATTTT | CASSIGVDTQYF
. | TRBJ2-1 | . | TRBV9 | TGTGCCAGCAGCGCGACAGGAAACTCCTACAATGAGCAGTTCTTC | CASSATGNSYNEQFF
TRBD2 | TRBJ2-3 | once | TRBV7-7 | TGTGCCAGCAGCTTAAACCCCCCCTCCCTAGCGGGAGTAGCAGATACGCAGTATTTT | CASSLNPPSLAGVADTQYF
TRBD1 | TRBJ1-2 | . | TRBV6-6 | TGTGCCAGCAGCCAAAACAGGGGGCACGGCTACACCTTC | CASSQNRGHGYTF
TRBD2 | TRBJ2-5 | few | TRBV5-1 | TGCGCCAGCAGCCCCGGACTAGCGGGGGGCCGTAAAGAGACCCAGTACTTC | CASSPGLAGGRKETQYF
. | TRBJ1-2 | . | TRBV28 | TGTGCCAGCAGTTTATACGGTAACTATGGCTACACCTTC | CASSLYGNYGYTF
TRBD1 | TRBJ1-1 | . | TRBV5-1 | TGCGCCAGCAGCCGGGACAGTTCAAAGAACACTGAAGCTTTCTTT | CASSRDSSKNTEAFF
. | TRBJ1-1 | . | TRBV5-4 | TGTGCCAGCAGCTCCCCCCCGGGGGGTTACACTGAAGCTTTCTTT | CASSSPPGGYTEAFF
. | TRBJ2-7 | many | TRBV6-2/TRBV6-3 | TGTGCCAGCAGTTACTCTCCCCGGAGCTCCTACGAGCAGTACTTC | CASSYSPRSSYEQYF
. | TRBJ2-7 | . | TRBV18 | TGTGCCAGCTCCAAGACAGGCGCCTCCTACGAGCAGTACTTC | CASSKTGASYEQYF
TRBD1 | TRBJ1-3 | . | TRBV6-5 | TGTGCCAGTACAGGGGGCGGCGGAAACACCATATATTTT | CASTGGGGNTIYF
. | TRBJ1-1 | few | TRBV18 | TGTGCCAGCTCACCGAGGGACACTGAAGCTTTCTTT | CASSPRDTEAFF
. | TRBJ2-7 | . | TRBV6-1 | TGTGCCAGCAGTGAAGCGGCCGACGGGACCTACGAGCAGTACTTC | CASSEAADGTYEQYF
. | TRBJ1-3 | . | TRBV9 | TGTGCCAGCAGCCGACGGGGAATCGGTAACATACGGGACACCATATATTTT | CASSRRGIGNIRDTIYF
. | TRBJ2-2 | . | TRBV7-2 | TGTGCCAGCAGCTTAGACTTATTGGGCGGCAGCGGGCTGTTTTTT | CASSLDLLGGSGLFF
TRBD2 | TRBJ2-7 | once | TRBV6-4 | TGTGCCAGCAGTGACATCGGAGCTAGCGGGGGGTGGGACGAGCAGTACTTC | CASSDIGASGGWDEQYF
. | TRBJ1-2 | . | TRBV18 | TGTGCCAGCTCACCCAACAGGGCTAACTATGGCTACACCTTC | CASSPNRANYGYTF
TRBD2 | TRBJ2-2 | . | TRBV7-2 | TGTGCCCACCAACGGGGTTACGCGGGAGGGCGGACCGGGGAGCTGTTTTTT | CAHQRGYAGGRTGELFF
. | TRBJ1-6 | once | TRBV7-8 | TGTGCCAGCAGCTTAGGTGGAGTTACTACTTATTCACCCCTCCACTTT | CASSLGGVTTYSPLHF
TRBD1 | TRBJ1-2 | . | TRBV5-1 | TGCGCCAGCAGCTCGGGACAGCCTGTCTATGGCTACACCTTC | CASSSGQPVYGYTF
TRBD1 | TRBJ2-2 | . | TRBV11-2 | TGTGCCAGCAGCTTATTACAGGGGGCGCCCGGGGAGCTGTTTTTT | CASSLLQGAPGELFF
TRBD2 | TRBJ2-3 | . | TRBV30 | TGTGCCTGGACCCGGGGAGGGGATACGCAGTATTTT | CAWTRGGDTQYF
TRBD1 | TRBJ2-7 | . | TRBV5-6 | TGTGCCAGCAGCCCACCGGACAGGTTTAACCACGAGCAGTACTTC | CASSPPDRFNHEQYF